The clone carrying this TCR beta chain turned up a few times. The data belong to a study of T-cell memory formation after mild COVID-19. The CDR3 totals 11 residues. V dropped 3 bases and J dropped 3 bases, with 5 bases sitting between them. Germline CDR1 and CDR2: DFQATT and SNEGSKA (reference sequence). A single record per CDR3 protein comes from TCRdb applying MiXCR to the 5' RACE reads. Here the sample spans about 190,000 distinct CDR3 sequences, approximately 20% being singletons. Sequencing input: PBMCs or a T cell subset sorted from them (not recorded which). The source of this sequence is an adult woman who had mild COVID-19 (a few samples of this study predate the infection). Cell type and time point are not known. The rearrangement uses TRBV20-1 and TRBJ2-5; D gene unclear. The CDR3 reads CSASLEETQYF. In nucleotides, the CDR3 is TGCAGTGCTAGTCTAGAAGAGACCCAGTACTTC.